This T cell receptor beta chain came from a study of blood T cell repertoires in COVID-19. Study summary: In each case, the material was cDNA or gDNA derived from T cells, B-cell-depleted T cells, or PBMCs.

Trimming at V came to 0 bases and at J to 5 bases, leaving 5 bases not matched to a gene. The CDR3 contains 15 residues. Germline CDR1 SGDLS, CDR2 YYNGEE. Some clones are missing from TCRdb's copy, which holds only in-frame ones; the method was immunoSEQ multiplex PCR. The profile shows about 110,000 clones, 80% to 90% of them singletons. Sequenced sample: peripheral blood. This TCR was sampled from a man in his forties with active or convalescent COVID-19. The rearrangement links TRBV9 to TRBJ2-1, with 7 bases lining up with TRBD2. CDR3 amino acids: CASSVGRLADNEQFF. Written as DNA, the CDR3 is TGTGCCAGCAGCGTAGGAAGACTAGCTGACAATGAGCAGTTCTTC.